The 3 T cell receptor beta chains reported below all come from one sample, sequenced in a study of shared clonotypes between healthy human individuals. Profiled with immunoSEQ multiplex PCR; TCRdb holds only in-frame clones, not every one. The data show approximately 2.4 million clones, approximately 96% seen once. Source material: naive CD4+ T cells sorted from blood. Specified subset: CD45RA+ positively selected. These receptors were taken from a man aged 18-30 years in good health.

The chain joins TRBV9 to TRBJ2-7; D remains unclear. Trimming took 4 bases from V and 5 from J, leaving 13 bases between them. This CDR3 spans 13 amino acids. Germline CDR1 and CDR2: SGDLS and YYNGEE. Here the CDR3 reads CASSSLPADEQYF. CDR3 sequence (DNA): TGTGCCAGCAGCTCCCTACCCGCAGACGAGCAGTACTTC.

The CDR3: CASSPPGGLETQYF. Written as DNA, the CDR3 is TGTGCCAGCAGCCCACCAGGGGGCTTGGAGACCCAGTACTTC. The J gene is TRBJ2-5, the V gene TRBV28; 8 nucleotides match TRBD1. Germline-derived CDR1 and CDR2 are MDHEN and SYDVKM. Trimming cost V 6 bases and J 5 bases; bases outside gene matches: 8. The CDR3 covers 14 residues.

The V gene is TRBV5-1, the J gene TRBJ2-2, with D possibly matching TRBD2 (6 bases). The length of the CDR3 is 15 residues. With 2 bases removed from V and 0 bases from J, the gap between germline ends came to 8 bases. Germline V gene data show CDR1 as SGHRS and CDR2 as YFSETQ. DNA of the CDR3: TGCGCCAGCAGCTTTGGGACTTCGAACACCGGGGAGCTGTTTTTT. It is translated as CASSFGTSNTGELFF. The full variable domain, completed using reference TRBV5-1 and TRBJ2-2, is KAGVTQTPRYLIKTRGQQVTLSCSPISGHRSVSWYQQTPGQGLQFLFEYFSETQRNKGNFPGRFSGRQFSNSRSEMNVSTLELGDSALYLCASSFGTSNTGELFFGEGSRLTVL.